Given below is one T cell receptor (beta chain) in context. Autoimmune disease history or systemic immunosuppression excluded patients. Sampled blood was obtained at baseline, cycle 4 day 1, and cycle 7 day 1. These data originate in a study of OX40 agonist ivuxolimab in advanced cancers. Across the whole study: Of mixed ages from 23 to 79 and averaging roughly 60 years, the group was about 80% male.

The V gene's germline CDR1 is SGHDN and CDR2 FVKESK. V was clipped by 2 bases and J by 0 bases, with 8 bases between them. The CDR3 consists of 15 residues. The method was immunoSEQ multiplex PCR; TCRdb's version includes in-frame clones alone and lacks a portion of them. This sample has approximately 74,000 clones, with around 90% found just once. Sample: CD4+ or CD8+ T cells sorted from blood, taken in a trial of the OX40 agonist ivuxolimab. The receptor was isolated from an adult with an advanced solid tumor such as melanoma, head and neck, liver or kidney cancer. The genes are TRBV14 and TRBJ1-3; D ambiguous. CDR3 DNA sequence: TGTGCCAGCAGCCAACCGGGATCCTCTGGAAACACCATATATTTT. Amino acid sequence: CASSQPGSSGNTIYF.